The 5 T cell receptor beta chains in this list originate from one sample, sequenced in a study of cytomegalovirus exposure and HLA in healthy donors. Researchers ran the PCR with 60 Vbeta and 13 Jbeta primers. Sequencing was performed with immunoSEQ multiplex PCR; in TCRdb, only in-frame clones are kept and a portion is missing. The sample yields roughly 200,000 clones, approximately 79% seen once. Sequencing input: PBMCs. Receptors were obtained from a woman aged 25-40 years in good health and CMV-seropositive.

J is TRBJ2-1 and V is TRBV18, with 8 nucleotides matching TRBD1. The V and J ends lost 5 bases and 9 bases, in that order; junction bases with no gene match: 3. Looked up from germline, CDR1 is KGHSH and CDR2 is LQKENI. CDR3 length: 12 amino acids. CDR3 DNA: TGTGCCAGCTCAGCAGGGGGCAGTGAGCAGTTCTTC. It specifies CASSAGGSEQFF.

This chain links TRBV11-3 with TRBJ2-3; no clear D gene. V lost 5 bases to trimming and J lost 6 bases, with 6 bases between them. The CDR3 consists of 11 residues. Germline lookup yields CDR1 SGHNT and CDR2 YENEEA. CDR3 loop: CASSPTDTQYF. The CDR3, as DNA: TGTGCCAGCAGCCCGACTGATACGCAGTATTTT.

The chain is built from TRBV11-2 and TRBJ1-1; TRBD1 matches 8 bases. Per germline, CDR1 SGHAT and CDR2 FQNNGV. The ends lost 5 bases at V and 3 bases at J; junction bases unmatched: 5. CDR3 length: 14 amino acids. CDR3 protein: CASSPDRAHTEAFF. The CDR3 nucleotides read TGTGCCAGCAGCCCGGACAGGGCCCACACTGAAGCTTTCTTT.

Here the CDR3 reads CASSRDRGLYEQYF. CDR3 nucleotide sequence: TGTGCCAGCAGCCGCGACAGGGGGCTATACGAGCAGTACTTC. This chain connects TRBV6-5 to TRBJ2-7, with 10 bases identical to TRBD1. CDR1 MNHEY and CDR2 SVGAGI come from the germline V gene. V shed 6 bases, J shed 4 bases, and the junction held 6 bases outside the gene matches. The CDR3 is 14 residues long.

The chain carries TRBV7-9 and TRBJ2-1; 12 bases agree with TRBD2. J was trimmed by 14 bases and V by 6 bases; bases with no gene match: 11. From germline, CDR1 is SEHNR and CDR2 FQNEAQ (reference sequence). The CDR3 extends over 14 amino acids. The CDR3 here is CASRPSELAGGEFF. For the CDR3, the DNA is TGTGCCAGCAGACCCTCTGAGCTAGCGGGGGGGGAGTTCTTC.